This T cell receptor (beta chain) was captured by sequencing in a study of T cell repertoires in cytomegalovirus infection. TCRdb redid the calling of the reads with MiXCR, one entry per CDR3 protein. The sample comprises fewer than 700,000 distinct CDR3 sequences, about 24% of which are singletons, and 8% rests with the top ten. This CDR3 contains 15 residues. The V end was cut by 3 bases, the J end by 3 bases, with 15 bases between. CDR1 and CDR2 from the germline V gene are DFQATT and SNEGSKA (reference sequence). The table lists this clonotype with a few counts. The TCR sequence derives from a human donor in good health (CMV status not recorded). Some clones in this sample may be carry-over from other donors' samples. This chain uses TRBV20-1 with TRBJ2-1; D perhaps matches TRBD1 (5 bases). The specimen was CD8+ T cells from PBMCs. The CDR3 loop is CSARGLRENYNEQFF. The DNA for the CDR3 is TGCAGTGCTAGGGGGCTCAGAGAGAACTACAATGAGCAGTTCTTC.